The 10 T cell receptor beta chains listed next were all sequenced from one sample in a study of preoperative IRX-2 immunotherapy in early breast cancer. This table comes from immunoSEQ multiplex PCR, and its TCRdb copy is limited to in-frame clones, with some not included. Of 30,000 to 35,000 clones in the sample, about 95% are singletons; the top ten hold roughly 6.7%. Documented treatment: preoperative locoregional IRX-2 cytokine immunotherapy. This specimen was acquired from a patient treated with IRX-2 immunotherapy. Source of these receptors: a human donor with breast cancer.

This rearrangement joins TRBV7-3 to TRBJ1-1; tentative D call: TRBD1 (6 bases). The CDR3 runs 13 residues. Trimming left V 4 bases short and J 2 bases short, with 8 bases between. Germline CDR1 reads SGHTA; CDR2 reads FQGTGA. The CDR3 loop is CASSSQGNTEAFF. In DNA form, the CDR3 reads TGTGCCAGCAGCTCACAGGGCAACACTGAAGCTTTCTTT.

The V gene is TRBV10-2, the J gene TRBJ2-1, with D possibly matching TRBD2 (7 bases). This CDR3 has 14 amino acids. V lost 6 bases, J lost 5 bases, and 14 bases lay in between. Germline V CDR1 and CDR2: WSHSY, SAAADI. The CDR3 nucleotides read TGCGCCAGCAGGTTGAGGGGGGGTAACAATGAGCAGTTCTTC. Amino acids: CASRLRGGNNEQFF.

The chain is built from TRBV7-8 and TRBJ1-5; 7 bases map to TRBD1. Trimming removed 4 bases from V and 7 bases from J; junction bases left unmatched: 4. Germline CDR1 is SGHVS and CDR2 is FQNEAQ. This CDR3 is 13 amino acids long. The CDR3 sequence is CASSSTGNQPQHF. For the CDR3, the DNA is TGTGCCAGCAGCTCGACAGGGAACCAGCCCCAGCATTTT.

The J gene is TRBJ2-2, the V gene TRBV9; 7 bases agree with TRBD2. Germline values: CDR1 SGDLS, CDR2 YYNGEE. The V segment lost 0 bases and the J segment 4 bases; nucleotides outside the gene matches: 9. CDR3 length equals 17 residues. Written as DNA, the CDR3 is TGTGCCAGCAGCGTAGGAGGGAGGGCCTATATCACCGGGGAGCTGTTTTTT. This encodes CASSVGGRAYITGELFF.

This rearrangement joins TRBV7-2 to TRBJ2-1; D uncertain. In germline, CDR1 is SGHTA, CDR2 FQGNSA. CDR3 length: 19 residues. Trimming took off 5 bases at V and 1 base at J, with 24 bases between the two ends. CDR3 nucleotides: TGTGCCAGCAGCCCCATTGTGGCGCCCCGAATCAAATCCTACAATGAGCAGTTCTTC. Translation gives CASSPIVAPRIKSYNEQFF.

CDR3: CASSDSPGPNTEAFF. The CDR3 DNA follows: TGTGCCAGCAGCGACTCACCCGGCCCGAACACTGAAGCTTTCTTT. This sequence joins TRBV9 and TRBJ1-1; D not resolved. Trimming shortened V by 3 bases and J by 1 base, and 13 bases separated the two germline ends. Germline CDR1 reads SGDLS; CDR2 reads YYNGEE. This CDR3 comprises 15 residues.

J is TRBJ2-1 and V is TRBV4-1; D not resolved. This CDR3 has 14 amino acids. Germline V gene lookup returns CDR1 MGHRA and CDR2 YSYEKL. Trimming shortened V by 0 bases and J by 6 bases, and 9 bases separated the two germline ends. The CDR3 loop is CASSQEGYSNEQFF. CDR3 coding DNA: TGCGCCAGCAGCCAAGAAGGGTACTCCAATGAGCAGTTCTTC.

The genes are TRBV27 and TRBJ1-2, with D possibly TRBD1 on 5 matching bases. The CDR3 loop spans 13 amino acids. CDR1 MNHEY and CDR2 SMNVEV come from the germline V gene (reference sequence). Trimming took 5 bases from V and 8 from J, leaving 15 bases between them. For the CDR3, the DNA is TGTGCCAGCAGTCCGCAGGGCTCGCGGGGCTACACCTTC. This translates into CASSPQGSRGYTF.

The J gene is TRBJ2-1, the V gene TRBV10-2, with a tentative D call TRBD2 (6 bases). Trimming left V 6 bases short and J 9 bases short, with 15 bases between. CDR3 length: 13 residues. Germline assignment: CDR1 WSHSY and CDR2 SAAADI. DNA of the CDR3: TGCGCCAGCAGGGAGGGCCCCTCCGGTGAGCAGTTCTTC. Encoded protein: CASREGPSGEQFF.

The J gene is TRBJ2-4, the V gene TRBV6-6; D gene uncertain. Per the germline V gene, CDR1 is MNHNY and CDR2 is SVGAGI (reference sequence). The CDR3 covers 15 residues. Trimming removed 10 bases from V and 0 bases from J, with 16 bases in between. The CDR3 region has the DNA TGTGCCACCGCCGACGAGCGCTTAGCCAAAAACATTCAGTACTTC. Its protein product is CATADERLAKNIQYF.